This T cell receptor (beta chain) was sequenced during a study of human T cells and chemical hapten exposure. On the study more broadly: Chiefly female patients presented with alopecia areata, totalis or universalis.

Turning to this clonotype: Its target is unknown. At one end the junction does not follow the germline gene, possibly because of a read error.

Described time point: patch test 3, about 24 weeks after DPC sensitization. The sample's treatment: therapeutic diphenylcyclopropenone sensitization with weekly scalp DPC. TCRdb re-derived calls from the RACE reads in MiXCR, one entry per CDR3 protein. The table shows 95,000 to 150,000 distinct CDR3 sequences, with approximately 11% occurring only once. Study-wide results and limits: The number of TCRs above 1 in 1000 frequency did not change after DPC sensitization.

The starting material was whole blood, obtained in connection with sensitization to the hapten diphenylcyclopropenone (DPC). This TCR derives from a woman in her fifties or sixties with alopecia areata. Some clones in this sample may be carry-over from other donors' samples.

The CDR3 nucleotides are TGTGCCGGCAGTTTTGTACCCGGGGAGCTGTTTTTT. It yields the protein CAGSFVPGELFF. This sequence joins TRBV12-3 or TRBV12-4 and TRBJ2-2; D is unclear. There are 12 residues in the CDR3.